This TCR beta chain was found in a study of blood T cell repertoires in COVID-19. Study-wide context: Some COVID-19 samples were acute and others convalescent; all came from the United States, Italy and Spain. Sample material is recorded as cDNA or gDNA derived from T cells, B-cell-depleted T cells, or PBMCs.

Deletions cut 2 bases from V and 3 bases from J, with 4 bases between. CDR3 size: 12 residues. Original processing notes: Estimation of nucleated cell counts relied on the amplification of reference gene primers. Sequencing used immunoSEQ multiplex PCR; TCRdb keeps in-frame clones, though not all of them. That table is the source of V, J and clone size, and D and trimming were worked out from the DNA. The data show fewer than 150,000 clones, 80% to 90% seen once. This clone was counted between two and nine times. The sequencing input was peripheral blood. The receptor was derived from a man aged 40-50 years with acute or convalescent COVID-19. The rearrangement uses TRBV23-1 and TRBJ2-5; D remains unclear. TRBV23-1 is an ORF; its function is uncertain. Here the CDR3 reads CASSQSEETQYF. In DNA form, the CDR3 reads TGCGCCAGCAGTCAAAGCGAAGAGACCCAGTACTTC.